This TCR beta chain stems from a study of T cell responses to AZD1222 COVID-19 vaccine. Measured with immunoSEQ multiplex PCR; TCRdb has only the in-frame clones, and not every one. The profile shows about 170,000 clones, approximately 88% of them singletons. The CDR3 loop spans 16 amino acids. J was trimmed by 7 bases and V by 6 bases; bases with no gene match: 15. Germline V lookup: CDR1 MNHEY, CDR2 SVGEGT. The starting material was peripheral blood, obtained 28 days after the second AZD1222 dose. This chain uses TRBV6-2 or TRBV6-3 with TRBJ1-5; 7 nucleotides align to TRBD1. The TCR was taken from an adult who received the AZD1222 COVID-19 vaccine. In DNA form, the CDR3 reads TGTGCCAGCAGGCCTACAGGGAACCGACAGGGCCAGCCCCAGCATTTT. Protein: CASRPTGNRQGQPQHF.